This TCR beta chain is drawn from a study of blood T cells in healthy people across ages (dated by TCRdb to between 2014 and 2017). Study-wide context: In model experiments, roughly one uniquely barcoded TCR beta cDNA molecule per two T cells was captured by template switching. Using deep sequencing normalized with unique cDNA molecular identifiers, the study measured how TCR beta repertoire diversity changes with age. Four age groups were formed from the donors: young (average roughly 16 years), middle-aged (approximately 39), aged (approximately 60) and long-lived (more than 75). The study analyzed two additional independent replicas of 1 million unique cDNA reads from the same blood draw for two donors, one aged 18 to 29 and one aged 80 or older. Results and caveats for the whole study, not just this receptor: Observed TCR beta diversity per million T cells fell roughly linearly with age, and a significant reduction was already apparent by age roughly 41. Conclusive comparison of naive and antigen-experienced compartments was prevented by the profiling of bulk unsorted PBMCs. The long-lived group showed more naive CD4+ T cells, fewer expanded clones and increased TCR diversity than the aged group, suggesting age selection. There was a strong correlation between observed TCR beta diversity and the percentage of naive T cells measured by flow cytometry. Because the CMV infection status of the donors was unknown, age-related changes in expanded clonotypes may potentially have been confounded. Estimates of total diversity based on one million sequenced T cells were considered lower bounds and underestimates.

Library construction relied on 5' RACE. TCRdb lists the instrument as Illumina HiSeq 2500. A second 7 to 11 cycle PCR used a sample-barcoded 5' primer and a J-beta primer mix. A unique molecular identifier was introduced onto each TCR beta cDNA molecule by a template-switch 5' adaptor carrying 12 random nucleotides. At least 2.5 million CDR3-containing paired-end reads were obtained from each sample. First-strand cDNA synthesis was performed from all RNA using the Mint cDNA synthesis kit, with priming by a TRBC-specific oligonucleotide. All cDNA was treated with uracil-DNA glycosylase and then went through a first 18-cycle PCR with the universal primers M1SS and BC2_uni_R. The study's processing was this. Each sample was normalized by randomly selecting 1 million high-quality reads, each carrying a distinct molecular identifier. Instead of being binned into consensus sequences, reads with shared molecular identifiers were discarded. CDR3 identification, clonotype clustering and error correction used MiTCR with a Q25 quality threshold and the strictest error-elimination algorithm. Lower-bound total TCR beta diversity was estimated with a nonparametric unseen species model using Euler transformation. TCRdb reworked the public reads: Q25 trimming with fastp, MiXCR clone assembly, productive beta chains retained. Each entry merges the rows of one CDR3 protein and shows their most common DNA and genes. The V and J calls here are based on TCRdb, not the publication. Counted in this sample were 750,000 to 850,000 distinct CDR3 sequences; about 25% of them appeared once. The leading ten clones occupy approximately 4% of the sample.

The sample holds a few counts of this clonotype. Its recognized antigen is unknown. Base qualities are not provided; no much larger clone lies one nucleotide away. The CDR3 numbers 15 residues from cysteine through phenylalanine. The sequence is cut down to CDR3 DNA, 45 bases in frame from base 1. V and J are trimmed by 6 bases and 7 bases, and the gene matches miss 10 bases of the junction. Systemically healthy Caucasian individuals from Russia, approximately 39 in total and aged about 6 to 100 years, were included as donors. Each donor gave approximately 9.3 milliliters of peripheral blood, collected into EDTA-treated Vacutainer tubes. PBMCs were isolated by Ficoll-Paque density-gradient centrifugation, with at least 7 million obtained per sample. Trizol reagent was used to extract total RNA from the PBMCs, yielding at least 6 micrograms per sample. For every donor, an aliquot of PBMCs went through flow cytometry to measure the percentages of naive CD45RAhigh/CD27high T cells.

The data also belong to a second study, concerning T cells of mothers and their children. As noted in the second study: Donors were nine systemically healthy Caucasian individuals: three mothers and their six children. cDNA synthesis consumed the entire amount of extracted RNA, loaded at approximately 1.4 ug RNA in each 15 ul reaction. In the second PCR, sample barcodes and 2-4 random nucleotides were introduced via the M1S primer. Over 8 million TCR beta CDR3 reads were obtained for each mother, and some 3.1 million reads were obtained for each child. In both related and unrelated pairs, thymic selection shapes the output of TCR recombination in a similar way, with inherited differences having only a minor effect. Normalized repertoire overlap in related mother-child pairs was always slightly higher than in unrelated mother-child pairs, but the difference was never significant. No persistent microchimeric T cell clones were detected, at a sensitivity of roughly 100 clones per million clonotypes. The study used deep NGS to compare TCR beta repertoires of mothers and children, seeking features distinguishing related mother-child pairs from unrelated individuals. The mean age was 40 +/- 4 years for the mothers and around 10 +/- 4 years for the children. Libraries were sequenced on Illumina HiSeq 2000 with 100+100 nt paired-end reads after adapter ligation with NEBNext reagents. To avoid cross-contamination, the mother libraries and the child libraries were prepared a month apart and sequenced in separate runs. For each donor, somewhere between 500,000 and 2,000,000 distinct TCR beta clonotypes were identified. Naive TCR beta clonotypes were estimated from low-frequency clonotypes matched to each donor's FACS-determined naive share, without sorting.

This receptor was obtained from a boy aged 10-17 years in good health. The sequence joins TRBV12-3 or TRBV12-4 to TRBJ2-5, and 11 bases in between align with TRBD2. Sequencing was carried out using blood. The CDR3 has the sequence CASRLTSGMGGTQYF. The DNA sequence is given as TGTGCCAGCAGATTGACTAGCGGGATGGGAGGGACCCAGTACTTC.